These 8 T cell receptor beta chains originate from one sample sequenced in a study of cytomegalovirus exposure and HLA in healthy donors. TCRdb's copy holds only in-frame clones and misses some; the assay was immunoSEQ multiplex PCR. Of 70,000 or so clones in the sample, about 93% were seen once. The sequencing input was PBMCs. Receptors originate from a woman under 30 in good health and CMV-seropositive.

The rearrangement links TRBV29-1 to TRBJ2-1; tentative D call: TRBD2 (5 bases). This CDR3 has 14 amino acids. Trimming left V 3 bases short and J 9 bases short, with 18 bases between. The germline V gene encodes CDR1 SQVTM and CDR2 ANQGSEA. This CDR3 is CSVDQNVGGGEQFF. CDR3 coding DNA: TGCAGCGTTGACCAAAATGTAGGTGGAGGTGAGCAGTTCTTC.

V gene TRBV28 combines with J gene TRBJ1-1, with 8 nucleotides matching TRBD1. J gave up 3 bases and V 5 bases, and 8 bases lay outside the gene matches. The CDR3 is made up of 15 amino acids. The germline CDR1 and CDR2 sequences are MDHEN and SYDVKM. The CDR3 DNA is TGTGCCAGCAGTCCCTCGGACAGGGTGTACACTGAAGCTTTCTTT. Encoded protein: CASSPSDRVYTEAFF.

The rearrangement uses TRBV5-6 and TRBJ2-3, with 13 bases fitting TRBD2. The V and J ends lost 4 bases and 4 bases, in that order; junction bases with no gene match: 3. Germline V gene data show CDR1 as SGHDT and CDR2 as YYEEEE. The CDR3 contains 15 residues. Written as DNA, the CDR3 is TGTGCCAGCAGCCTAGGACTAGCGGGAGCAGATACGCAGTATTTT. This gives the protein CASSLGLAGADTQYF.

In this sample, this clone turned up once. The chain couples TRBV4-2 to TRBJ1-1, with D unresolved. Germline values: CDR1 LGHNA, CDR2 YNFKEQ. With 0 bases removed from V and 1 base from J, the gap between germline ends came to 9 bases. The CDR3 is made up of 15 amino acids. CDR3 coding DNA: TGTGCCAGCAGCCAAGACCCACAGCAGAACACTGAAGCTTTCTTT. It yields the protein CASSQDPQQNTEAFF.

The chain combines TRBV19 with TRBJ2-2; 11 nucleotides agree with TRBD1. CDR1 and CDR2 (germline): LNHDA, SQIVND (reference sequence). The CDR3 spans 15 residues. J was trimmed by 4 bases and V by 8 bases; bases with no gene match: 6. The CDR3 reads CASSPGQGGTGELFF. For the CDR3, the DNA is TGTGCCAGTTCTCCGGGACAGGGGGGCACCGGGGAGCTGTTTTTT.

The chain combines TRBV7-2 with TRBJ2-1; D is unclear. V shed 1 base and J shed 12 bases, with 7 bases lying between them. The CDR3 extends over 11 amino acids. The germline CDR1 and CDR2 sequences are SGHTA and FQGNSA. This chain's CDR3 is CASSLGGRQFF. The CDR3 region has the DNA TGTGCCAGCAGCTTAGGTGGTAGGCAGTTCTTC.

J is TRBJ2-5 and V is TRBV27; D call uncertain. The V end was cut by 6 bases, the J end by 4 bases, with 12 bases between. The CDR3 loop spans 13 amino acids. CDR1 MNHEY and CDR2 SMNVEV come from the germline V gene (reference sequence). The CDR3 loop reads CASSANGGETQYF. The DNA for the CDR3 is TGTGCCAGCAGCGCCAACGGCGGAGAGACCCAGTACTTC.

The J gene is TRBJ2-3, the V gene TRBV30; 10 bases map to TRBD2. The CDR3 runs 14 residues. V was pared by 3 bases and J by 4 bases, with 4 bases of the junction left unmatched. CDR1 GTSNPN and CDR2 SVGIG come from the germline V gene (reference sequence). CDR3 DNA sequence: TGTGCCTGGAGCCTAGCGGGGGCGGCAGATACGCAGTATTTT. It specifies CAWSLAGAADTQYF.